This T cell receptor beta chain was identified during a study of T cell responses to AZD1222 COVID-19 vaccine. Whole-study findings and limits: The donor cohort was predominantly white British with a female majority, and clonal diversity may have been underestimated.

Repertoires were generated with immunoSEQ multiplex PCR, while TCRdb's copy carries only in-frame clones and drops some. The sample has under 200,000 clones, around nine tenths seen once. Notes on this clone: Its antigen is undetermined.

Per the germline V gene, CDR1 is SGHTA and CDR2 is FQGTGA. The CDR3 contains 15 residues. The ends lost 6 bases at V and 6 bases at J; junction bases unmatched: 8. This chain connects TRBV7-3 to TRBJ2-3; TRBD2 matches at 11 bases. Sequencing used peripheral blood, obtained 28 days after the second AZD1222 dose. The clonotype comes from an adult who received the AZD1222 COVID-19 vaccine. The CDR3 region has the DNA TGTGCCAGCAGTCCACTAGCGGGAGTTGGCGATACGCAGTATTTT. Translation gives CASSPLAGVGDTQYF.